This TCR beta chain was identified in a study of blood T cell repertoires in COVID-19. In the study's own analysis: Amplification of reference gene primers provided the estimated nucleated cell counts. Method: immunoSEQ multiplex PCR; TCRdb's copy keeps in-frame clones and lacks some. V and J calls and clone size are copied from that table; D and trimming were computed from the DNA. Of over 200,000 clones in the sample, approximately 83% were seen once. Germline V gene sequence: CDR1 SGHRS, CDR2 YFSETQ. The CDR3 consists of 13 residues. The V end lost 6 bases, the J end lost 2 bases, and 11 bases lay between the germline ends. Remarks on this clone: Other nucleotide sequences from this sample produce the same CDR3.

The source is a man in his forties or fifties with acute or convalescent COVID-19. The rearrangement links TRBV5-1 to TRBJ2-5, with D possibly TRBD2 on 6 matching bases. The sample comprised peripheral blood. The CDR3 here is CASKVAGQETQYF. The DNA of the CDR3 is TGCGCCAGCAAGGTGGCGGGGCAAGAGACCCAGTACTTC.